This T cell receptor (beta chain) emerged from a study of T cell changes during pregnancy in multiple sclerosis (dated by TCRdb to the late 2010s). Background for the entire study: Changes in the T cell repertoire over the course of pregnancy were examined in this study in women with multiple sclerosis.

The protocol used for the library was the immunoSEQ multiplex PCR assay. TCRdb re-hosts the immuneACCESS table, in-frame sequences only. Its copies lack some clones; in the studies checked, an unresolved V gene accounts for under half of them, and the cause for the rest is not known. Counted in this sample were 30,000 to 45,000 clones; about nine tenths of them appeared once. Approximately 10% of the sample lies in the top ten. A remark on this clone: Its antigen is unknown. The sample holds no much larger clone one base away, and base qualities are not on file.

V lost 5 bases and J lost 5 bases, and the count of bases not matched to a germline gene is 6. There are 14 amino acids in the CDR3, from cysteine to phenylalanine inclusive. The kept DNA is CDR3 alone, 42 bases in frame from the first base. According to the germline V gene (reference sequence), CDR1 reads PRHDT and CDR2 reads FYEKMQ. The chain is encoded by TRBV13 joined to TRBJ1-2; TRBD1 lines up with 9 middle nucleotides. Material: CD8+ T cells from peripheral blood mononuclear cells, obtained in the third trimester of pregnancy. The sequence derives from a female donor with multiple sclerosis, enrolled in a pregnancy study. The DNA is as follows: TGTGCCAGCAGCCAAGGGACAGGGAGATATGGCTACACCTTC. Translated, this gives CASSQGTGRYGYTF.